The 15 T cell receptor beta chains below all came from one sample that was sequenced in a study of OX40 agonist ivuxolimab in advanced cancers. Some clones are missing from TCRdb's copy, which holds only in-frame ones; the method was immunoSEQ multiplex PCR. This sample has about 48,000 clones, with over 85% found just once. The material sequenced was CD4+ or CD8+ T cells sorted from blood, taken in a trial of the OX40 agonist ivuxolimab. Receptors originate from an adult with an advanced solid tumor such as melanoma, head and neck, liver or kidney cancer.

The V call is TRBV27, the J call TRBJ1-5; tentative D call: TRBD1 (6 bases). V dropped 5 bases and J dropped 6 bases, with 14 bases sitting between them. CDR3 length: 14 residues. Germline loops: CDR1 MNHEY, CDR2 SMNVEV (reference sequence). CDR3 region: CASSPSGVGQPQHF. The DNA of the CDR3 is TGTGCCAGCAGTCCCTCAGGGGTGGGTCAGCCCCAGCATTTT.

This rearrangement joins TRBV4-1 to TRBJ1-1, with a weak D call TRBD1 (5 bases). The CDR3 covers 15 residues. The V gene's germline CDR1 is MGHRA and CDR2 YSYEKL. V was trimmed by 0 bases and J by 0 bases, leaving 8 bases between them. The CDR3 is CASSQERGLNTEAFF. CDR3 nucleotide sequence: TGCGCCAGCAGCCAAGAACGGGGCTTGAACACTGAAGCTTTCTTT.

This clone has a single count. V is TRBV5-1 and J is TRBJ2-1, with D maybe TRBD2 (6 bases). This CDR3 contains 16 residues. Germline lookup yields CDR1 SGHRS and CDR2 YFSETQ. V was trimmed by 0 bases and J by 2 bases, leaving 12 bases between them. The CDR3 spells CASSLAMGRTYNEQFF. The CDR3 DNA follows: TGCGCCAGCAGCTTGGCCATGGGGAGGACCTACAATGAGCAGTTCTTC.

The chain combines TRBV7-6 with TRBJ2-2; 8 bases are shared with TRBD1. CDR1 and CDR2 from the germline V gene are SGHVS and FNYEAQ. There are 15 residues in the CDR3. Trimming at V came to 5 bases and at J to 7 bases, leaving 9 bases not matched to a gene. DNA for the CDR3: TGTGCCAGCAGCCCGATGGCAGGGGGCAACGGGGAGCTGTTTTTT. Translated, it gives CASSPMAGGNGELFF.

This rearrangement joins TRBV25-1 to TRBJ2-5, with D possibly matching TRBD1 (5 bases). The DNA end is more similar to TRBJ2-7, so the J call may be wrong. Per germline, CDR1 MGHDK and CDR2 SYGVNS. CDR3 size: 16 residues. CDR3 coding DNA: TGTGCCAGCAGTGAATTTGTCCAGGGCCGCTACTACGAGCAGTACTTC. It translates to CASSEFVQGRYYEQYF.

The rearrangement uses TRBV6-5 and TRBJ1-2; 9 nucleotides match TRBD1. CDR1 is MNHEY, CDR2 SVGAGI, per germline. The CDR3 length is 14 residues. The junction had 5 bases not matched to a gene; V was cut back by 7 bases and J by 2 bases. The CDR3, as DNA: TGTGCCAGCACCACAGGGGGCTTAAACTATGGCTACACCTTC. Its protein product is CASTTGGLNYGYTF.

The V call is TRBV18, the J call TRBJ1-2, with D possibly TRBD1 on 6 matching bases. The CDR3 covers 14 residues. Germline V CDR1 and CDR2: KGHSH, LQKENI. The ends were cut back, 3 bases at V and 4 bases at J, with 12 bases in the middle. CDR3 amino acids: CASSPGGAGYGYTF. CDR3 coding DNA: TGTGCCAGCTCACCGGGGGGCGCGGGCTATGGCTACACCTTC.

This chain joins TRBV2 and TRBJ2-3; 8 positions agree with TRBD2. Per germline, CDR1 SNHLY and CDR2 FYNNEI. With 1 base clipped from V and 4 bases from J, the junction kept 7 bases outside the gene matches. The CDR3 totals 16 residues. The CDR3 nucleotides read TGTGCCAGCAGTGAAGGGATGGGACTAGGGGCAGATACGCAGTATTTT. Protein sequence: CASSEGMGLGADTQYF.

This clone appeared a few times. The CDR3 DNA reads as TGTGCCAGCAGTTTGGAGGACAATGAGCAGTTCTTC. It translates to CASSLEDNEQFF. This chain links TRBV28 with TRBJ2-1; perhaps TRBD2 as D (5 bases). This CDR3 region has 12 residues. From germline, CDR1 is MDHEN and CDR2 SYDVKM. Trimming removed 3 bases from V and 5 bases from J, with 5 bases in between.

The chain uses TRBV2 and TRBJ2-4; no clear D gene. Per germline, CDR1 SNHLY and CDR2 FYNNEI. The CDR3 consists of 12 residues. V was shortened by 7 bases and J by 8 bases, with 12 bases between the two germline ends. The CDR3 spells CASNGNRDIQYF. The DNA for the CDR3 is TGTGCCAGCAATGGTAACCGGGACATTCAGTACTTC.

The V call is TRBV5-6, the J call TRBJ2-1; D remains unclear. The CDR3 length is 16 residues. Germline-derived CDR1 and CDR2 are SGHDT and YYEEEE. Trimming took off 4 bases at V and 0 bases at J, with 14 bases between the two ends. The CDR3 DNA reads TGTGCCAGCAGCCCCCGGACGGAGAGCTCCTACAATGAGCAGTTCTTC. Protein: CASSPRTESSYNEQFF.

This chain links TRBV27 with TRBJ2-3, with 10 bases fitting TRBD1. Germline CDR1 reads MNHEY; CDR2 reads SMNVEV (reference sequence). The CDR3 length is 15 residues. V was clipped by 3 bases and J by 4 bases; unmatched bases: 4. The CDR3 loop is CASSLTGGASDTQYF. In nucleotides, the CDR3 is TGTGCCAGCAGTTTGACAGGGGGCGCATCAGATACGCAGTATTTT.

This chain's CDR3 is CASGPLNTEAFF. The CDR3 DNA follows: TGTGCCAGCGGACCCTTGAACACTGAAGCTTTCTTT. The chain uses TRBV6-6 and TRBJ1-1, with D unclear. In germline, CDR1 is MNHNY, CDR2 SVGAGI (reference sequence). There are 12 residues in the CDR3. Trimming left V 8 bases short and J 0 bases short, with 7 bases between.

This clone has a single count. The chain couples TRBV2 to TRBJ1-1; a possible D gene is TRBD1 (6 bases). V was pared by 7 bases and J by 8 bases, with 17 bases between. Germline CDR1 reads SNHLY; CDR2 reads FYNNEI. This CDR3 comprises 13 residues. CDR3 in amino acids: CASIIPEGGEAFF. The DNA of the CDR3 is TGTGCCAGCATCATCCCTGAGGGGGGGGAAGCTTTCTTT.

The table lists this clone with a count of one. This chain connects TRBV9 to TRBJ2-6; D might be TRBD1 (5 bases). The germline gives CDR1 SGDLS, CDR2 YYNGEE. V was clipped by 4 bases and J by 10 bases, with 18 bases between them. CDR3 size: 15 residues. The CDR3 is CASSSPETALNVLTF. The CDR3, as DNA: TGTGCCAGCAGCTCTCCCGAGACAGCCTTAAACGTCCTGACTTTC.